Here is one T cell receptor (beta chain) with its context. With 5 bases removed from V and 1 base from J, the gap between germline ends came to 14 bases. The CDR3 extends over 15 amino acids. Germline CDR1 and CDR2: KGHSH and LQKENI. As processed by the authors: Estimates of nucleated cell counts were drawn from the amplification of reference gene primers. Libraries were prepared by immunoSEQ multiplex PCR; TCRdb keeps only in-frame clonotypes and omits some of them. The V and J calls and the clone size are those of that table, but D and trimming were determined from the DNA. The table includes some 220,000 clones, 75% to 85% detected once. A Seattle source enrolled patients during active infection and followed them longitudinally. This sample was included in a study of blood T cell repertoires in COVID-19. Study-level background: Some COVID-19 samples were acute and others convalescent; all came from the United States, Italy and Spain. Sample material is recorded as cDNA or gDNA derived from T cells, B-cell-depleted T cells, or PBMCs.

Sequenced material: peripheral blood. The TCR was taken from a woman aged 25 to 45 with COVID-19, enrolled during active disease. This rearrangement joins TRBV18 to TRBJ2-5; the D gene is possibly TRBD1 (6 bases). The CDR3 DNA is TGTGCCAGCTCAAACAGGGATCGGATCCAAGAGACCCAGTACTTC. Translating it yields CASSNRDRIQETQYF.